The T cell receptor beta chain under discussion was sequenced for a study of early T cells in non-severe SARS-CoV-2 infection. Study in general: The sequenced material was bulk RNA from unsorted whole blood, and its chains were unpaired.

This clonotype was found a few times. TCRdb analysed the 5' RACE reads with MiXCR anew, one entry per CDR3 protein. The sample comprises tens of thousands of distinct CDR3 sequences, around 5.2% of which are singletons, and approximately 3.4% rests with the top ten. Trimming removed 2 bases from V and 8 bases from J, with 13 bases in between. CDR1 is KGHSH, CDR2 LQKENI, per germline. There are 15 residues in the CDR3. The TCR was taken from an adult who was a healthcare worker with PCR-confirmed SARS-CoV-2 infection or an uninfected control (not recorded which). J is TRBJ1-6 and V is TRBV18; D call uncertain. Sequenced: whole blood. The CDR3 protein is CASSPGVRLDSPLHF. The CDR3 DNA reads as TGTGCCAGCTCACCAGGAGTACGGTTAGATTCACCCCTCCACTTT. The variable domain in full, with the rest retrieved from reference TRBV18 and TRBJ1-6, is NAGVMQNPRHLVRRRGQEARLRCSPMKGHSHVYWYRQLPEEGLKFMVYLQKENIIDESGMPKERFSAEFPKEGPSILRIQQVVRGDSAAYFCASSPGVRLDSPLHFGNGTRLTVT.